This record concerns one T cell receptor (beta chain) sequence. This specimen comes from a study of Ad26.COV2.S vaccination and SARS-CoV-2 variants. The CDR3 covers 14 residues. V lost 0 bases and J lost 5; bases outside the gene matches: 5. Per the germline V gene, CDR1 is SGDLS and CDR2 is YYNGEE. Using immunoSEQ multiplex PCR, the repertoire was profiled, and TCRdb retains in-frame clones only, with some absent. The sample has 100,000 or so clones; over 70% are singletons. The TCR sequence derives from a human donor who had recovered from COVID-19. The sample was peripheral blood, taken after recovery from COVID-19. The J gene is TRBJ2-7, the V gene TRBV9; 7 bases are shared with TRBD2. DNA of the CDR3: TGTGCCAGCAGCGTAGCTGGGGCGGGGGACGAGCAGTACTTC. This sequence encodes CASSVAGAGDEQYF.